Sequencing of this T cell receptor (beta chain) was carried out in a study of cytomegalovirus exposure and HLA in healthy donors. Regarding the study as a whole: In a later analysis, HLA-associated TCR beta chains were more clonally expanded than equally common others. Later work found most CMV-associated TCR beta chains apparently HLA-restricted.

Of note for this clone: Its target is not known.

No record was made of this donor's CMV serostatus. The PCR had 60 Vbeta and 13 Jbeta primers. Sequencing was performed with immunoSEQ multiplex PCR; in TCRdb, only in-frame clones are kept and a portion is missing. The sample has about 140,000 clones, roughly 76% seen once. Material: PBMCs. The receptor comes from a human donor in good health.

CDR3 coding DNA: TGTGCCAGCATCGGGGCGGGGAGCACAGATACGCAGTATTTT. The encoded protein is CASIGAGSTDTQYF. The chain carries TRBV6-4 and TRBJ2-3; a weak D match, TRBD2 (6 bases). This CDR3 region has 14 residues. CDR1 and CDR2 from the germline V gene are MRHNA and SNTAGT. Trimming stripped 7 bases from V and 0 bases from J, with 11 bases between.